This T cell receptor (beta chain) was found in a study of control samples from healthy donors and cancer patients. The count of this clone is one. Germline V gene sequence: CDR1 MNHEY, CDR2 SVGAGI. The CDR3 length is 14 residues. The junction had 9 bases not matched to a gene; V was cut back by 5 bases and J by 7 bases. Measured with immunoSEQ multiplex PCR; TCRdb has only the in-frame clones, and not every one. The sample consists of around 150,000 clones, roughly 94% of them appearing once. What was sequenced was PBMCs. The clonotype comes from a man aged 60 to 75 with colorectal cancer. V is TRBV6-5 and J is TRBJ2-7; TRBD1 matches 9 bases. The CDR3 DNA reads as TGTGCCAGCAGTACGAGACAGGGGGGTGGGGAGCAGTACTTC. Its protein is CASSTRQGGGEQYF.